The clone carrying this TCR beta chain was counted a few times. No antigen is known for it. This specimen belongs to a study of post-analysis software for immune sequencing data. Unique molecular identifiers were carried by the TCR beta cDNA libraries. With roughly 0.85 to 11 million T cells as the source, 400,000 to 550,000 cDNA molecules resulted. MiXCR was run by TCRdb on the PCR reads, yielding one entry per CDR3 protein. Among about 540,000 distinct CDR3 sequences listed, 30% to 40% were seen once. Study findings and constraints: Compared with controls, patients had more of five or six TRBV segments, including TRBV5-6, TRBV5-1 and TRBV20-1. Patients with multiple sclerosis recorded significantly lower normalized Chao1 diversity than controls, the study found.

Germline CDR1 reads SGHDT; CDR2 reads YYEEEE. This CDR3 has 14 residues. The genes are TRBV5-6 and TRBJ2-5; a possible D gene is TRBD1 (6 bases). Judging by the DNA end, TRBJ2-7 fits better; the J call may be wrong. The sequenced sample was blood. This receptor was identified in a girl under 18 with multiple sclerosis. The CDR3 DNA follows: TGTGCCAGCAGCGCGCCAGGGGTTCCCTACGAGCAGTACTTC. It yields the protein CASSAPGVPYEQYF.